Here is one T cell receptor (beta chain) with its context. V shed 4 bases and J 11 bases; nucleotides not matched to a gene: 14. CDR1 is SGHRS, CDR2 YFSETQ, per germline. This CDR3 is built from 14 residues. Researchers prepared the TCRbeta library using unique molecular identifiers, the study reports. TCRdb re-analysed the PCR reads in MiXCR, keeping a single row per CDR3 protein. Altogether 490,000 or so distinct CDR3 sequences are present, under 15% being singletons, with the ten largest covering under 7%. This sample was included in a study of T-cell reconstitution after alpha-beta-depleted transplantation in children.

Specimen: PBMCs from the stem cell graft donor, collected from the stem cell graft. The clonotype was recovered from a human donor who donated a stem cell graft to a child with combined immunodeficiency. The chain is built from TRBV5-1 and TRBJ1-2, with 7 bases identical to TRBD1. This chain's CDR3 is CASSQPSRQGLYTF. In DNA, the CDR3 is TGCGCCAGCAGCCAACCCTCCCGACAGGGATTGTACACCTTC. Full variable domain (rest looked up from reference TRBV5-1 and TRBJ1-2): KAGVTQTPRYLIKTRGQQVTLSCSPISGHRSVSWYQQTPGQGLQFLFEYFSETQRNKGNFPGRFSGRQFSNSRSEMNVSTLELGDSALYLCASSQPSRQGLYTFGSGTRLTVV.